This T cell receptor (beta chain) was documented in a study of blood T cell repertoires in COVID-19. As for the study in general: Acute and convalescent COVID-19 specimens originated in the United States, Italy and Spain.

Under the authors' procedure: Estimated nucleated cell counts came from reference gene primer amplification. The method was immunoSEQ multiplex PCR; TCRdb's version includes in-frame clones alone and lacks a portion of them. That table is the source of V, J and clone size, and D and trimming were worked out from the DNA. This table holds about 170,000 clones, 87% found once. Sequences were obtained from peripheral blood. This receptor was identified in a man between 18 and 29 years old with active or convalescent COVID-19.

The CDR3 DNA sequence: TGTGCCAGCAGTTACGCGGGGGTCATGTGGACCCAGTACTTC. It yields the protein CASSYAGVMWTQYF. The genes are TRBV6-2 or TRBV6-3 and TRBJ2-5; 7 positions match TRBD2. Losses at the gene ends were 2 bases for V and 7 bases for J; bases not matched to a gene: 7. The germline V gene encodes CDR1 MNHEY and CDR2 SVGEGT. CDR3 size: 14 residues.